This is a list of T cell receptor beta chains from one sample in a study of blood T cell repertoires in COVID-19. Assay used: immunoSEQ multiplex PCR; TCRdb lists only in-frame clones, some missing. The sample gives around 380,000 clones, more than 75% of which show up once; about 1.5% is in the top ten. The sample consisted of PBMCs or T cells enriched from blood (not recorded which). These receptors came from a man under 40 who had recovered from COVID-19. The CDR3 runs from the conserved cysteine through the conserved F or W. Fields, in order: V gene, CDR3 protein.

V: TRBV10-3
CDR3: CAIMDSQDQPQHF

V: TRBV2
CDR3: CASNRQGQDGYTF

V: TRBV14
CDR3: CASSTRTGLRGANEKLFF

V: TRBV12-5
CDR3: CASGTRHVPISNSPLHF

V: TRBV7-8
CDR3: CASSFHRVNFYEQYF

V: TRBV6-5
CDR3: CASSTGGLYGPLHF

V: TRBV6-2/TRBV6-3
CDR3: CASSYEGTGYEQYF

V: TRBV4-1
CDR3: CASMNVRTNTGELFF

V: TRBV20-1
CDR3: CSASLTGLNQPQHF

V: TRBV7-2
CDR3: CASSGLAGTFVSYEQYF

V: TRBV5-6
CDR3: CASSHLGERGTDTQYF

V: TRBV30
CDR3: CAWSVRQAGGEQFF

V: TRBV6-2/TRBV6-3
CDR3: CASSPRDRTRRSGNTIYF

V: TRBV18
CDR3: CASSPSGDYGYTF

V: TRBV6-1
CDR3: CASSDGQGRTPLHF

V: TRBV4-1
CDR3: CASSSSSRGVVEQYF

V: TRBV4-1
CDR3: CASSQDRDRARLQPQHF

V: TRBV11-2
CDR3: CASSLSVSGRADTQYF

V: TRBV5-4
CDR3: CASNFGQGINTEAFF

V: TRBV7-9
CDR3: CASSLAGQGFYEQYF

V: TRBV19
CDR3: CASSRGLNTEAFF

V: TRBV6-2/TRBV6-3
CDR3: CASSPPGYSNQPQHF

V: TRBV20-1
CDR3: CSASDDRARRGFDEQYF

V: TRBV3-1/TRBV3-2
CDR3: CASRNTGSGANVLTF

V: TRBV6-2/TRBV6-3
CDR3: CASSLGGNEQFF

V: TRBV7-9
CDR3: CASSLEGSTRNTEAFF

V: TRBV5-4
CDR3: CASSPDRLRNYGYTF

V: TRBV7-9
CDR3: CASGGEGEQFF

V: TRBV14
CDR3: CASSQYGQSYEQYF

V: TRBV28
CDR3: CASSGGARPQHF

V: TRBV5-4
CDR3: CASSWTGTDEQYF

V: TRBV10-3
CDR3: CAISESESFYGYTF

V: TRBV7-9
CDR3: CASRQSHNEQFF